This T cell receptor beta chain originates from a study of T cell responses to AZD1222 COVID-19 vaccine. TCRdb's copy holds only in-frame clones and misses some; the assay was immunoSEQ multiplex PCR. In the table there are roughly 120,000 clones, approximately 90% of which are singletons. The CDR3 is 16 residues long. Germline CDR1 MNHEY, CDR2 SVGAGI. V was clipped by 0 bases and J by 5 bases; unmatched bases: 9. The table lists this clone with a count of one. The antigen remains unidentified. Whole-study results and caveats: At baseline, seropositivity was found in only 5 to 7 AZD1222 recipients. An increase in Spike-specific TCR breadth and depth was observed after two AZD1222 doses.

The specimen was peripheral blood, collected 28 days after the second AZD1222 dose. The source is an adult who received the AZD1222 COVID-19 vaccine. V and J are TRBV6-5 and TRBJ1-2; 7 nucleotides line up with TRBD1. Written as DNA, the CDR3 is TGTGCCAGCAGTTACTCGGGACAGCATTTTGGGTATGGCTACACCTTC. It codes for CASSYSGQHFGYGYTF.